This TCR beta chain was documented in a study of cytomegalovirus exposure and HLA in healthy donors. Points from the study as a whole: A list of 150 to 200 TCR beta chains associated with cytomegalovirus was given.

As concerns this clone: No antigen is known for it.

13 Jbeta primers and 60 Vbeta primers were used for the PCR. Clones were read by immunoSEQ multiplex PCR, and TCRdb kept only the in-frame ones, dropping some. The profile shows approximately 100,000 clones, 71% of them singletons. Germline CDR1 LNHDA, CDR2 SQIVND (reference sequence). J was trimmed by 4 bases and V by 5 bases; bases with no gene match: 5. CDR3 length equals 14 residues. The sequencing input was PBMCs. The sequence derives from a female donor in good health and CMV-seronegative. The chain uses TRBV19 and TRBJ2-5; TRBD1 agrees at 9 bases. The CDR3 region has the DNA TGTGCCAGTAGTCCTTACAGGGGGCGAGAGACCCAGTACTTC. Residues: CASSPYRGRETQYF.